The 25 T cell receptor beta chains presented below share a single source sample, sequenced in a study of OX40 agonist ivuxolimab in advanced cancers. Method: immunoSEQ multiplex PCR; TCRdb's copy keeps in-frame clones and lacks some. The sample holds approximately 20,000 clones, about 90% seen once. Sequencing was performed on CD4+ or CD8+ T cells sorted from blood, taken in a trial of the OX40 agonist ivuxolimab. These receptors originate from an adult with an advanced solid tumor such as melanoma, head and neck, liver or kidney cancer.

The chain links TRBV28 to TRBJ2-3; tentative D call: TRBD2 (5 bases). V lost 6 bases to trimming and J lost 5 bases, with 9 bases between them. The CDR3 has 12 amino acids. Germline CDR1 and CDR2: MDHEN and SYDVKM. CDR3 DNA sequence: TGTGCCAGCAGGGACTTACGAGATACGCAGTATTTT. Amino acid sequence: CASRDLRDTQYF.

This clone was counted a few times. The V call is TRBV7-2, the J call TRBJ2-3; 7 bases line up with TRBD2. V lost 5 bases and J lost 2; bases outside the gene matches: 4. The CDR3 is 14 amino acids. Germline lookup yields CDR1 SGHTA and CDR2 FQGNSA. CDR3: CASSIWDYTDTQYF. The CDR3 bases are TGTGCCAGCAGCATCTGGGACTACACAGATACGCAGTATTTT.

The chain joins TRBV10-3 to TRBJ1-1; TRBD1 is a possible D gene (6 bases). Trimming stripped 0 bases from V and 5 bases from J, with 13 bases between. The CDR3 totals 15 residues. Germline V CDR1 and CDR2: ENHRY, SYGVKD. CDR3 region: CAISESLQGGTEAFF. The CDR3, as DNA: TGTGCCATCAGTGAGTCCTTACAGGGAGGGACTGAAGCTTTCTTT.

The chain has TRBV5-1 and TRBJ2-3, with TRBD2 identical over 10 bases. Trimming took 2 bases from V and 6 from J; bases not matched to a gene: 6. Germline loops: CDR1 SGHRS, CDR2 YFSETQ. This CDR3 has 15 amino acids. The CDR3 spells CASSFLAGEGDTQYF. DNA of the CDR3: TGCGCCAGCAGCTTCCTAGCGGGGGAGGGGGATACGCAGTATTTT.

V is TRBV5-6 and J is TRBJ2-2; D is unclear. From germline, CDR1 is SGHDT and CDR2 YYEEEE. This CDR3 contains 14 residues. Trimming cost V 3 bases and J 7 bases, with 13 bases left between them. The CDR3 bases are TGTGCCAGCAGCTCCTCCCCAACCGGCGGGGAGCTGTTTTTT. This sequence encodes CASSSSPTGGELFF.

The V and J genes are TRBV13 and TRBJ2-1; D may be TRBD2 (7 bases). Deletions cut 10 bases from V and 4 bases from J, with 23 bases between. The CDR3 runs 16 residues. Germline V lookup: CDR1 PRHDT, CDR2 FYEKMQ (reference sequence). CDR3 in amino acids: CATGTRGGPLYNEQFF. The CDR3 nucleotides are TGTGCCACCGGGACCCGCGGGGGCCCTCTATACAATGAGCAGTTCTTC.

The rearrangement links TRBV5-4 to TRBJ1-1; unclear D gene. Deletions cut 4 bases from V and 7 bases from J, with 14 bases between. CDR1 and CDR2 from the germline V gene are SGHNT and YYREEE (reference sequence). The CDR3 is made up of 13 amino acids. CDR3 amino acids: CASSRYQRDEAFF. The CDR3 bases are TGTGCCAGCAGCCGATACCAGAGGGATGAAGCTTTCTTT.

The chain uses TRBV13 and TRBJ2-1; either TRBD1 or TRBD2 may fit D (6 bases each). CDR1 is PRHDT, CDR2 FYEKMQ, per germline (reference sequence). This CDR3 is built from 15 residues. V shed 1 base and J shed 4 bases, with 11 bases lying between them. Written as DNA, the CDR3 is TGTGCCAGCAGCTTAGTAGGGGGGAGGTACAATGAGCAGTTCTTC. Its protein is CASSLVGGRYNEQFF.

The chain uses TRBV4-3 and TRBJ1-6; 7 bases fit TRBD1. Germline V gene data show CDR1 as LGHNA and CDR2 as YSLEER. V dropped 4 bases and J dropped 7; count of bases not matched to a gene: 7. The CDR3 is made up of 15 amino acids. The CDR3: CASSPEGGRNSPLHF. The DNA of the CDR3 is TGCGCCAGCAGCCCTGAAGGGGGCCGCAATTCACCCCTCCACTTT.

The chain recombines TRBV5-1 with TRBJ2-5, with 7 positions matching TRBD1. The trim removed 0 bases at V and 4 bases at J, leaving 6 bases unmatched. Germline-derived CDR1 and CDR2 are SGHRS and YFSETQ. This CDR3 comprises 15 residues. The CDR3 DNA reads TGCGCCAGCAGCTTGGCCGGACCAGGGGGAGAGACCCAGTACTTC. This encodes CASSLAGPGGETQYF. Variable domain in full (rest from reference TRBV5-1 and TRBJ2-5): KAGVTQTPRYLIKTRGQQVTLSCSPISGHRSVSWYQQTPGQGLQFLFEYFSETQRNKGNFPGRFSGRQFSNSRSEMNVSTLELGDSALYLCASSLAGPGGETQYFGPGTRLLVL.

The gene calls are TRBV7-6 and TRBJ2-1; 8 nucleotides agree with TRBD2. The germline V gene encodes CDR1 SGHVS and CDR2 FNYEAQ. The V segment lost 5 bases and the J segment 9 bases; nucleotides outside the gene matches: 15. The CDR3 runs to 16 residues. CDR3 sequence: CASSPRGLLAVGEQFF. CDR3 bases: TGTGCCAGCAGCCCCAGGGGACTACTAGCGGTAGGTGAGCAGTTCTTC.

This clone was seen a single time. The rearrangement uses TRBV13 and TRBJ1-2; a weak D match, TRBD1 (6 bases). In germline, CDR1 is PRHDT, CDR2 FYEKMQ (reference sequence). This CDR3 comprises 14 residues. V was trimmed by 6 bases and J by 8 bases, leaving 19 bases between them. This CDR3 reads CASREYRTARGYTF. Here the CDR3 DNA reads TGTGCCAGCAGGGAGTATCGGACAGCACGGGGCTACACCTTC.

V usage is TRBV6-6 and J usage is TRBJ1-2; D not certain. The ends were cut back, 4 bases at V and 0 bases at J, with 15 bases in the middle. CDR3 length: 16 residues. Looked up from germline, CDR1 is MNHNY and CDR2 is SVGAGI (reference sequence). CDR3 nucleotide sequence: TGTGCCAGCAGTTTATCGCCGTCAACCTCTAACTATGGCTACACCTTC. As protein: CASSLSPSTSNYGYTF.

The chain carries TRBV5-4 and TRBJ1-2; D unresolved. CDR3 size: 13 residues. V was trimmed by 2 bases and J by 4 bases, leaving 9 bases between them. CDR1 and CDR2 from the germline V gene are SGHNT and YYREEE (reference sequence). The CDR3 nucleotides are TGTGCCAGCAGCTTTTACAGAGGCTATGGCTACACCTTC. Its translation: CASSFYRGYGYTF.

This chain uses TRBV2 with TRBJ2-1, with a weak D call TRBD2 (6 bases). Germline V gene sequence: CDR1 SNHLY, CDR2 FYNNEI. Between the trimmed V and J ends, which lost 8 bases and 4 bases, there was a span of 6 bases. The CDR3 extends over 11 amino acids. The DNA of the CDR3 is TGTGCCAGCGGAGGGTACAATGAGCAGTTCTTC. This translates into CASGGYNEQFF.

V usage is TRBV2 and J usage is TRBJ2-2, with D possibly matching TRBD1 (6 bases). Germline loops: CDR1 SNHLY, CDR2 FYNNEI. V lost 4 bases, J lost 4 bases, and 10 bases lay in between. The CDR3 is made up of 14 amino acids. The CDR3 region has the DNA TGTGCCAGCAGTGTAAACAGGGCCACCGGGGAGCTGTTTTTT. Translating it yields CASSVNRATGELFF. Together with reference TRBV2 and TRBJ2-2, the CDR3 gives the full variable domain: EPEVTQTPSHQVTQMGQEVILRCVPISNHLYFYWYRQILGQKVEFLVSFYNNEISEKSEIFDDQFSVERPDGSNFTLKIRSTKLEDSAMYFCASSVNRATGELFFGEGSRLTVL.

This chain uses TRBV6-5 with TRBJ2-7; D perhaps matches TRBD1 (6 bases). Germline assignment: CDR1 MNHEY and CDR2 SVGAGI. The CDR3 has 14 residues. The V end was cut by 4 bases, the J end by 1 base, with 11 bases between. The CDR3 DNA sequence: TGTGCCAGCAGTTCAGGGGACCTATCCTACGAGCAGTACTTC. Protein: CASSSGDLSYEQYF.

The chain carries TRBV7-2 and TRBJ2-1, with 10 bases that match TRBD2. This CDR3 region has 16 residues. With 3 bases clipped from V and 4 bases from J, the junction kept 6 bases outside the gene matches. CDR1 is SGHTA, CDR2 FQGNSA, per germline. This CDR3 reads CASSLRLAGLYNEQFF. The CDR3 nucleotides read TGTGCCAGCAGCTTGAGACTAGCGGGCTTATACAATGAGCAGTTCTTC.

CDR3 region: CATSIGGRGLQQETQYF. The CDR3 DNA reads TGTGCCACCAGCATTGGGGGCAGGGGCCTCCAACAAGAGACCCAGTACTTC. The gene calls are TRBV15 and TRBJ2-5, with a weak D call TRBD1 (6 bases). Trimming removed 4 bases from V and 2 bases from J, with 20 bases in between. The CDR3 extends over 17 amino acids. Germline V CDR1 and CDR2: LNHNV, YYDKDF (reference sequence).

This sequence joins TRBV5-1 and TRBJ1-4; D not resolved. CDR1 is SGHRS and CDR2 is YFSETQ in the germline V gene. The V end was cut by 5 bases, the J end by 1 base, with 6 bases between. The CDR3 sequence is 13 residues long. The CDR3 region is CASRIKTNEKLFF. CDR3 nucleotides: TGCGCCAGCAGAATCAAAACTAATGAAAAACTGTTTTTT.

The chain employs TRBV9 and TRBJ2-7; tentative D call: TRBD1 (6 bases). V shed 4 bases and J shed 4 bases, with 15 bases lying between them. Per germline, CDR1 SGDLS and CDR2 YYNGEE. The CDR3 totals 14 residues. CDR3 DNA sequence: TGTGCCAGCAGCTCACAGGGCAGACCTTACGAGCAGTACTTC. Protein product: CASSSQGRPYEQYF.

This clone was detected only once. In DNA, the CDR3 is TGTGCCAGCTCACCAGCTTTATGGTACGGGGACAATGAGCAGTTCTTC. This translates into CASSPALWYGDNEQFF. The chain recombines TRBV18 with TRBJ2-1; possible D gene TRBD2, 5 bases. In germline, CDR1 is KGHSH, CDR2 LQKENI. CDR3 length: 16 amino acids. V gave up 2 bases and J gave up 5 bases, with 16 bases separating them. The complete variable domain, with remaining parts taken from reference TRBV18 and TRBJ2-1, reads NAGVMQNPRHLVRRRGQEARLRCSPMKGHSHVYWYRQLPEEGLKFMVYLQKENIIDESGMPKERFSAEFPKEGPSILRIQQVVRGDSAAYFCASSPALWYGDNEQFFGPGTRLTVL.

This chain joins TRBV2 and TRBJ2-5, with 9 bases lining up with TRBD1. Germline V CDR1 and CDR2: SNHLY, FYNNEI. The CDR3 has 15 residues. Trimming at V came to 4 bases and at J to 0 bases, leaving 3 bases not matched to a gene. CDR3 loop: CASSGDREYQETQYF. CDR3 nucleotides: TGTGCCAGCAGTGGGGACAGGGAATACCAAGAGACCCAGTACTTC.

CDR3 in amino acids: CASSFPTLNTGELFF. The CDR3 DNA follows: TGTGCCAGCAGCTTTCCGACTCTGAACACCGGGGAGCTGTTTTTT. The rearrangement uses TRBV7-9 and TRBJ2-2; the D is unclear. The CDR3 is made up of 15 amino acids. V was shortened by 3 bases and J by 1 base, with 9 bases between the two germline ends. Germline values: CDR1 SEHNR, CDR2 FQNEAQ (reference sequence).

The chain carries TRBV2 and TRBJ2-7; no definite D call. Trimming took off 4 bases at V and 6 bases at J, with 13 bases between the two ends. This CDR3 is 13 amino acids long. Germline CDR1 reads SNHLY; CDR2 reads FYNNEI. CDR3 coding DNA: TGTGCCAGCAGTGGGGCGGACCTGGGCGAGCAGTACTTC. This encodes CASSGADLGEQYF. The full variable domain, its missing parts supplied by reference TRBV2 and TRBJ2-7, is EPEVTQTPSHQVTQMGQEVILRCVPISNHLYFYWYRQILGQKVEFLVSFYNNEISEKSEIFDDQFSVERPDGSNFTLKIRSTKLEDSAMYFCASSGADLGEQYFGPGTRLTVT.